The count of the clone carrying this T cell receptor (beta chain) is one. Original data processing: How many nucleated cells were present was estimated from reference gene primer amplification. This table comes from immunoSEQ multiplex PCR, and its TCRdb copy is limited to in-frame clones, with some not included. V, J and clone size reflect that table, while D and trimming were determined from the DNA. The table includes fewer than 350,000 clones, over 80% detected once. The record originates from a study of blood T cell repertoires in COVID-19. In the study overall: Italy, Spain and the United States were the sources of the convalescent and acute COVID-19 samples. T cells, B-cell-depleted T cells, or PBMCs provided the cDNA or gDNA that served as material.

V gave up 1 base and J gave up 5 bases, with 8 bases separating them. The CDR3 length is 13 residues. From germline, CDR1 is SGHNT and CDR2 YENEEA. The rearrangement uses TRBV11-3 and TRBJ1-1; D is undetermined. Sequencing was done on a sample of peripheral blood. The receptor comes from a woman aged 45-65 years with active or convalescent COVID-19. CDR3 DNA: TGTGCCAGCAGCTTAGGGTCGGGGACTGAAGCTTTCTTT. This codes for CASSLGSGTEAFF.